This T cell receptor beta chain originates from a study of shared clonotypes between healthy human individuals. This CDR3 is 16 amino acids long. Germline CDR1 is SGHNT and CDR2 is YYREEE (reference sequence). The trim removed 0 bases at V and 2 bases at J, leaving 4 bases unmatched. Genomic DNA of every subset was divided equally among multiple immunoSEQ plates. The data were produced by immunoSEQ multiplex PCR, yet TCRdb's version contains in-frame clones alone and is incomplete. The table lists 1.5 million to 2.5 million clones, approximately 94% of them singletons. Naive-designated CD8 cells lacked CD45RO, were positively enriched for CCR7, and omitted terminally differentiated effector memory CD45RA+ cells. For this clone: Its antigen is still unknown.

Findings of the study overall: Clonotypes which were not shared had lower generation probabilities than clonotypes that all four donors shared.

V and J are TRBV5-4 and TRBJ2-5, with TRBD2 matching over 10 bases. The clonotype was recovered from a man younger than 35 in good health. The specimen was naive CD8+ T cells sorted from blood. The CDR3 loop reads CASSLGLAGAQETQYF. The CDR3 DNA reads TGTGCCAGCAGCTTGGGGCTAGCGGGGGCTCAAGAGACCCAGTACTTC.